Listed here are 24 T cell receptor beta chains from one sample, sequenced in a study of blood T cell repertoires in COVID-19. Profiling relied on immunoSEQ multiplex PCR, and the TCRdb table lists in-frame clones only, not all of them. The data contain 200,000 to 300,000 clones, around 90% of them seen just once; the ten biggest clones take up about 0.8%. Sequenced material: peripheral blood. The source of these receptors is a man aged 25-45 years with COVID-19, enrolled during active disease.

This chain uses TRBV7-9 with TRBJ1-1, with unresolved D. V lost 1 base, J lost 0 bases, and 6 bases lay in between. The CDR3 is 14 amino acids. Germline CDR1 reads SEHNR; CDR2 reads FQNEAQ (reference sequence). The CDR3 protein is CASSLGVMNTEAFF. CDR3 bases: TGTGCCAGCAGCTTAGGAGTAATGAACACTGAAGCTTTCTTT.

This chain joins TRBV19 and TRBJ1-6; 10 bases line up with TRBD1. CDR3 size: 13 residues. V lost 8 bases and J lost 6; bases outside the gene matches: 1. The germline CDR1 and CDR2 sequences are LNHDA and SQIVND (reference sequence). CDR3 sequence (DNA): TGTGCCAGTTGGGACAGGGGTAATTCACCCCTCCACTTT. As protein: CASWDRGNSPLHF.

The rearrangement uses TRBV3-1 (or the pseudogene TRBV3-2) and TRBJ2-5; D possibly corresponds to TRBD2 (6 bases). V lost 7 bases to trimming and J lost 1 base, with 16 bases between them. Per the germline V gene, CDR1 is LGHDT and CDR2 is YNNKEL (reference sequence). The CDR3 contains 15 residues. CDR3 in DNA: TGTGCCAGCAAGACACGGGGGTGGGGCCAAGAGACCCAGTACTTC. It yields the protein CASKTRGWGQETQYF.

This chain links TRBV19 with TRBJ2-1, with 11 bases lining up with TRBD1. V gave up 4 bases and J gave up 10 bases; unmatched junction bases: 6. Germline lookup yields CDR1 LNHDA and CDR2 SQIVND (reference sequence). The CDR3 is 14 residues long. The CDR3 here is CASSKGQGVYEQFF. The CDR3 coding sequence is TGTGCCAGTAGTAAGGGACAGGGGGTGTACGAGCAGTTCTTC.

The chain is built from TRBV11-3 and TRBJ2-3; D ambiguous. Trimming stripped 3 bases from V and 6 bases from J, with 10 bases between. Germline V gives CDR1 SGHNT, CDR2 YENEEA. CDR3 length: 13 amino acids. CDR3: CASSLNSLDTQYF. For the CDR3, the DNA is TGTGCCAGCAGCTTGAATAGTTTGGATACGCAGTATTTT.

This clone was seen only a few times. The chain recombines TRBV11-2 with TRBJ1-2; D perhaps matches TRBD1 (5 bases). Deletions cut 5 bases from V and 8 bases from J, with 12 bases between. The CDR3 contains 12 residues. The V gene's germline CDR1 is SGHAT and CDR2 FQNNGV. In DNA form, the CDR3 reads TGTGCCAGCAGCGGACACTTGGGCGGCTACACCTTC. It specifies CASSGHLGGYTF.

The V gene is TRBV3-1 (or the pseudogene TRBV3-2), the J gene TRBJ2-5; 7 bases map to TRBD2. Germline V gene data show CDR1 as LGHDT and CDR2 as YNNKEL (reference sequence). The V and J ends lost 1 base and 5 bases, in that order; junction bases with no gene match: 13. CDR3 length: 17 residues. DNA for the CDR3: TGTGCCAGCAGCCAAGGGTCTTGGGGGGGACCTCGGGAGACCCAGTACTTC. It codes for CASSQGSWGGPRETQYF.

The rearrangement uses TRBV27 and TRBJ2-3, with 9 bases lining up with TRBD1. This CDR3 contains 13 residues. Losses at the gene ends were 9 bases for V and 6 bases for J; bases not matched to a gene: 7. Looked up from germline, CDR1 is MNHEY and CDR2 is SMNVEV (reference sequence). The CDR3 DNA sequence: TGTGCCAGTATCAGACAGGGGGGGGATACGCAGTATTTT. The encoded protein is CASIRQGGDTQYF.

This chain links TRBV12-5 with TRBJ1-5; 9 bases align to TRBD1. The CDR3 runs 16 residues. Germline V gene sequence: CDR1 LGHNT, CDR2 FRNRAP. Trimming removed 1 base from V and 2 bases from J; junction bases left unmatched: 3. The CDR3 protein is CASGLGGQGGNQPQHF. The CDR3 nucleotides read TGTGCTAGTGGTTTGGGGGGACAGGGAGGCAATCAGCCCCAGCATTTT.

This clone was detected once. V is TRBV29-1 and J is TRBJ1-3; no clear D. Germline-derived CDR1 and CDR2 are SQVTM and ANQGSEA. V was cut by 6 bases and J by 4 bases, with 16 bases left in between. This CDR3 region has 14 residues. CDR3 amino acids: CSVSMAVKGNTIYF. CDR3 coding DNA: TGCAGCGTATCCATGGCGGTGAAAGGAAACACCATATATTTT.

The chain recombines TRBV4-1 with TRBJ1-1; TRBD1 matches 9 bases. CDR3 length: 14 residues. Germline assignment: CDR1 MGHRA and CDR2 YSYEKL. V lost 3 bases and J lost 4; bases outside the gene matches: 3. This CDR3 is CASSQGQGLTEAFF. The CDR3 coding sequence is TGCGCCAGCAGCCAGGGACAGGGACTCACTGAAGCTTTCTTT.

This chain's CDR3 is CSVDWTGRYGYTF. The CDR3 coding sequence is TGCAGCGTTGACTGGACAGGCCGTTATGGCTACACCTTC. V and J are TRBV29-1 and TRBJ1-2, with TRBD1 identical over 7 bases. From germline, CDR1 is SQVTM and CDR2 ANQGSEA. This CDR3 contains 13 residues. J was trimmed by 5 bases and V by 3 bases; bases with no gene match: 6.

In DNA form, the CDR3 reads TGTGCCTGGAGTGACCGGGATGAGCAGTTCTTC. Translated: CAWSDRDEQFF. V and J are TRBV30 and TRBJ2-1; D ambiguous. CDR3 size: 11 residues. V gave up 1 base and J gave up 8 bases, with 6 bases separating them. Germline-derived CDR1 and CDR2 are GTSNPN and SVGIG (reference sequence).

The CDR3 region is CASSFTGKGNQPQHF. CDR3 sequence (DNA): TGTGCCAGCAGCTTTACAGGGAAAGGCAATCAGCCCCAGCATTTT. The chain carries TRBV5-6 and TRBJ1-5, with D perhaps TRBD1 (6 bases). The germline CDR1 and CDR2 sequences are SGHDT and YYEEEE. The CDR3 runs 15 residues. Trimming took 2 bases from V and 2 from J, leaving 11 bases between them.

The V gene is TRBV7-2, the J gene TRBJ1-4; D may be TRBD1 (5 bases). Trimming removed 0 bases from V and 13 bases from J, with 12 bases in between. The CDR3 runs 13 residues. Germline V CDR1 and CDR2: SGHTA, FQGNSA. In DNA, the CDR3 is TGTGCCAGCAGCTTAGCGGCAGGGCGTTTACTGTTTTTT. As protein: CASSLAAGRLLFF.

The J gene is TRBJ2-2, the V gene TRBV7-2, with 11 positions matching TRBD1. In germline, CDR1 is SGHTA, CDR2 FQGNSA. CDR3 length: 17 amino acids. Trimming cost V 0 bases and J 2 bases; bases outside gene matches: 2. The DNA of the CDR3 is TGTGCCAGCAGCTTAGCGGACAGGGGGCCAAACACCGGGGAGCTGTTTTTT. Protein: CASSLADRGPNTGELFF.

This clone was seen more than once but under ten times. This sequence joins TRBV10-3 and TRBJ1-2; the match to TRBD1 covers 8 bases. In germline, CDR1 is ENHRY, CDR2 SYGVKD. This CDR3 comprises 12 residues. Unmatched junction bases numbered 6, after V lost 7 bases and J lost 8 bases. This CDR3 reads CAIKTRQGGYTF. In DNA, the CDR3 is TGTGCCATCAAGACAAGACAGGGGGGCTACACCTTC.

The chain is built from TRBV11-2 and TRBJ1-1; D unresolved. This CDR3 spans 15 amino acids. The V gene lost 1 base and the J gene lost 2 bases, with 11 bases spanning the gap. CDR1 SGHAT and CDR2 FQNNGV come from the germline V gene. In nucleotides, the CDR3 is TGTGCCAGCAGCTTAGTACGAGGGCGTAACACTGAAGCTTTCTTT. Amino acid sequence: CASSLVRGRNTEAFF.

The chain joins TRBV7-3 to TRBJ1-1; 7 bases align to TRBD1. Germline V gene lookup returns CDR1 SGHTA and CDR2 FQGTGA. The CDR3 has 15 amino acids. The V segment lost 5 bases and the J segment 2 bases; nucleotides outside the gene matches: 8. CDR3 sequence reads: CASSPTNRGNTEAFF. CDR3 nucleotides: TGTGCCAGCAGCCCAACAAACAGGGGAAACACTGAAGCTTTCTTT.

The V call is TRBV5-4, the J call TRBJ2-3, with D possibly TRBD2 on 5 matching bases. CDR3 length: 14 residues. Germline CDR1 reads SGHNT; CDR2 reads YYREEE (reference sequence). V dropped 3 bases and J dropped 2 bases, with 10 bases sitting between them. The CDR3 reads CASSYGLHTDTQYF. The CDR3 DNA follows: TGTGCCAGCAGCTACGGACTCCACACAGATACGCAGTATTTT. Filled out from reference TRBV5-4 and TRBJ2-3, the complete variable domain reads ETGVTQSPTHLIKTRGQQVTLRCSSQSGHNTVSWYQQALGQGPQFIFQYYREEENGRGNFPPRFSGLQFPNYSSELNVNALELDDSALYLCASSYGLHTDTQYFGPGTRLTVL.

The genes are TRBV3-1 (or the pseudogene TRBV3-2) and TRBJ1-6, with D unclear. The CDR3 covers 16 residues. The V end lost 4 bases, the J end lost 0 bases, and 10 bases lay between the germline ends. The V gene's germline CDR1 is LGHDT and CDR2 YNNKEL (reference sequence). The CDR3: CASSRGSSSYNSPLHF. CDR3 sequence (DNA): TGTGCCAGCAGCCGAGGGAGTAGCTCCTATAATTCACCCCTCCACTTT.

This clone was seen only once. The chain employs TRBV5-1 and TRBJ2-5; 10 nucleotides align to TRBD2. The CDR3 loop spans 16 amino acids. Unmatched junction bases numbered 5, after V lost 2 bases and J lost 1 base. Germline loops: CDR1 SGHRS, CDR2 YFSETQ. The DNA for the CDR3 is TGCGCCAGCAGCTTCGGTAGCGGGGGGCGCCAAGAGACCCAGTACTTC. Protein: CASSFGSGGRQETQYF.

The chain links TRBV29-1 to TRBJ1-2; D gene ambiguous. V was pared by 4 bases and J by 6 bases, with 15 bases between. This CDR3 is 13 amino acids long. The germline gives CDR1 SQVTM, CDR2 ANQGSEA. The DNA of the CDR3 is TGCAGCGTTGTCCCTCTTCGGGTTCATGGCTACACCTTC. Translated: CSVVPLRVHGYTF.

The genes are TRBV6-5 and TRBJ1-2, with 9 bases that match TRBD1. The CDR3 is 14 residues long. Germline lookup yields CDR1 MNHEY and CDR2 SVGAGI. V was clipped by 6 bases and J by 4 bases; unmatched bases: 6. In DNA, the CDR3 is TGTGCCAGCAGGGGGGACAGGGCGACCTATGGCTACACCTTC. Encoded protein: CASRGDRATYGYTF.